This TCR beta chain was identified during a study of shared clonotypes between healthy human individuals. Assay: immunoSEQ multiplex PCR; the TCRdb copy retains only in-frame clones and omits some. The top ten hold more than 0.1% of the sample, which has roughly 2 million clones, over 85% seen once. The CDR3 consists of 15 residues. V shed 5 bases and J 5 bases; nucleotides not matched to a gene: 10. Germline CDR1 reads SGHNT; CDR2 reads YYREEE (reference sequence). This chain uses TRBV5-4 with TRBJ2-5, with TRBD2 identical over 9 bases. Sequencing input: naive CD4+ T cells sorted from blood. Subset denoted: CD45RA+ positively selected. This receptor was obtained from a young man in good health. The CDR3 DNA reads TGTGCCAGCAGGAGTGCGGGGGGGCCTACGGAGACCCAGTACTTC. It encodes CASRSAGGPTETQYF.